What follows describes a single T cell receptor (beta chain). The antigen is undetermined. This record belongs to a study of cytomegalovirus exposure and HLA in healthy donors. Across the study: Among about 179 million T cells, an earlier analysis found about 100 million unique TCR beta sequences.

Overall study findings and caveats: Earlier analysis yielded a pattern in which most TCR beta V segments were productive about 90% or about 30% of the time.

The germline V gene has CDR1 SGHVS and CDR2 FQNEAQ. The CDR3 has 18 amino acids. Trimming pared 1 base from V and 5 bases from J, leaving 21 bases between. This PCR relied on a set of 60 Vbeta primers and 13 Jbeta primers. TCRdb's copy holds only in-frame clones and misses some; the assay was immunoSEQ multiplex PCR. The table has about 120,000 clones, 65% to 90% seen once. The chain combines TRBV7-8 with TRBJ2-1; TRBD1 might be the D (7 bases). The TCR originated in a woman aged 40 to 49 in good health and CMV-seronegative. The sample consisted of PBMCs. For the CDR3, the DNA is TGTGCCAGCAGCTTAGTGGGGGGAAAGAGACAGGGCAACAATGAGCAGTTCTTC. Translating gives CASSLVGGKRQGNNEQFF.